The present entry profiles one TCR beta chain with its context. This entry belongs to a study of cytomegalovirus exposure and HLA in healthy donors. Amplification used 60 Vbeta primers and 13 Jbeta primers. Profiled with immunoSEQ multiplex PCR; TCRdb holds only in-frame clones, not every one. This sample has tens of thousands of clones, with about two thirds found just once. Germline V gene data show CDR1 as GTSNPN and CDR2 as SVGIG (reference sequence). This CDR3 spans 14 amino acids. Trimming removed 4 bases from V and 1 base from J, with 13 bases in between. This TCR was sampled from a woman in her forties or fifties in good health and CMV-seropositive. The chain recombines TRBV30 with TRBJ1-1; D gene unclear. Sequences were obtained from PBMCs. CDR3 in amino acids: CAWMTRSRNTEAFF. The CDR3 DNA reads as TGTGCCTGGATGACTAGGTCCAGGAACACTGAAGCTTTCTTT.